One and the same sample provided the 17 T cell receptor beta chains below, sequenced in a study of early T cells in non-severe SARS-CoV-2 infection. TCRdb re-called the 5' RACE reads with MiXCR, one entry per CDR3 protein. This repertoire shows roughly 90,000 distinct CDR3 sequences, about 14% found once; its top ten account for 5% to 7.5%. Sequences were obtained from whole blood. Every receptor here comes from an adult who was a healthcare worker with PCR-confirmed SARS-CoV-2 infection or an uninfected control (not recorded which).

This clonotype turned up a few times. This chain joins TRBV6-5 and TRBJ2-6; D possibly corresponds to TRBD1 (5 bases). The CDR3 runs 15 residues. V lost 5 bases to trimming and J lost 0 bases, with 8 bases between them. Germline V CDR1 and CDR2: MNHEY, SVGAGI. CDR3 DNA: TGTGCCAGCAGTAGACAGACCTCTGGGGCCAACGTCCTGACTTTC. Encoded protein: CASSRQTSGANVLTF.

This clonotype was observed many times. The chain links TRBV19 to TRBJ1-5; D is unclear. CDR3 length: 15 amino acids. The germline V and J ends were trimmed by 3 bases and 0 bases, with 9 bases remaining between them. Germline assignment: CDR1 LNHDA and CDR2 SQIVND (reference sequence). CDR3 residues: CASSISQLSNQPQHF. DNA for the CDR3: TGTGCCAGTAGTATCTCCCAGCTTAGCAATCAGCCCCAGCATTTT.

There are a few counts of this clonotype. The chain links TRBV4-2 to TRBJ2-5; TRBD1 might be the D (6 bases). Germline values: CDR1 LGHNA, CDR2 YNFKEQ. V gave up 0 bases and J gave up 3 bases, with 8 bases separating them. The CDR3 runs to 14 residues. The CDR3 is CASSQDRGKETQYF. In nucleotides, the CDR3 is TGTGCCAGCAGCCAAGATAGGGGGAAAGAGACCCAGTACTTC.

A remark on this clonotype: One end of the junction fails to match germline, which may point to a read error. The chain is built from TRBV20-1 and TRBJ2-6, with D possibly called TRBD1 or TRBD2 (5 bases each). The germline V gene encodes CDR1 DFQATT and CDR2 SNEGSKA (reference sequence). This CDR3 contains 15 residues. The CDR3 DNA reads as TGCAGTGCTAGAGATCATAGCGTCGGGGCCGACGTCCTGACTTTC. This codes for CSARDHSVGADVLTF.

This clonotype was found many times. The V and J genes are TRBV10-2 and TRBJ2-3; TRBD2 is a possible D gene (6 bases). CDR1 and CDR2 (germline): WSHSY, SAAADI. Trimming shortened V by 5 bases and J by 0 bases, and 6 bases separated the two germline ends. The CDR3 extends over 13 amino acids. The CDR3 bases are TGCGCCAGCAGTAGCGGGAGCACAGATACGCAGTATTTT. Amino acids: CASSSGSTDTQYF.

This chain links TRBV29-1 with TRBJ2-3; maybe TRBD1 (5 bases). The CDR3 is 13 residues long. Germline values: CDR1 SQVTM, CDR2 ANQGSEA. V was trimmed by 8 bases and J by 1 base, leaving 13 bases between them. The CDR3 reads CSTTAGGTDTQYF. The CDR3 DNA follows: TGCAGCACGACAGCAGGCGGCACAGATACGCAGTATTTT.

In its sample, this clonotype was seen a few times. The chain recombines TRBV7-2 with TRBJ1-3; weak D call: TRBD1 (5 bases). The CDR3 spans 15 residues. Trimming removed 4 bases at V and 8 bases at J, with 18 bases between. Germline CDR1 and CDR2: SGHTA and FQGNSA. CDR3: CASSSLRYPQDTIYF. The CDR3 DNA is TGTGCCAGCAGCTCCCTTAGGTACCCACAGGACACCATATATTTT.

The CDR3 protein is CASSDSLGVAFF. The CDR3 nucleotides read TGTGCCAGCAGTGACTCGCTGGGGGTTGCTTTCTTT. This rearrangement joins TRBV6-4 to TRBJ1-1; tentative D call: TRBD1 (5 bases). V gave up 0 bases and J gave up 11 bases, with 10 bases separating them. Germline V gives CDR1 MRHNA, CDR2 SNTAGT. CDR3 size: 12 residues.

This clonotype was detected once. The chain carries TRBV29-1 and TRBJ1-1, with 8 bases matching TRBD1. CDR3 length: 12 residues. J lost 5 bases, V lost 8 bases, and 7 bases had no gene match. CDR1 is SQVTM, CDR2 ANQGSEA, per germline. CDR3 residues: CSSGQGGTEAFF. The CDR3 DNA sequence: TGCAGCTCCGGACAGGGCGGGACTGAAGCTTTCTTT.

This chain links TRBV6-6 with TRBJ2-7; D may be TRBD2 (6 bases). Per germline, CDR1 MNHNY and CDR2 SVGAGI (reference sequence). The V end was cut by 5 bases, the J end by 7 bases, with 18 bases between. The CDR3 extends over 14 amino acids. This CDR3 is CASSSPGPREEQYF. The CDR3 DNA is TGTGCCAGCAGTAGCCCCGGGCCCCGGGAGGAGCAGTACTTC.

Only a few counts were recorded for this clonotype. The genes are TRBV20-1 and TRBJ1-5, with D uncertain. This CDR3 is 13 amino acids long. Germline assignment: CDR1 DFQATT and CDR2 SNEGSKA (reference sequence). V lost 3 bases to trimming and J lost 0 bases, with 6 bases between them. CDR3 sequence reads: CSARGNSNQPQHF. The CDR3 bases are TGCAGTGCTAGGGGGAATAGCAATCAGCCCCAGCATTTT.

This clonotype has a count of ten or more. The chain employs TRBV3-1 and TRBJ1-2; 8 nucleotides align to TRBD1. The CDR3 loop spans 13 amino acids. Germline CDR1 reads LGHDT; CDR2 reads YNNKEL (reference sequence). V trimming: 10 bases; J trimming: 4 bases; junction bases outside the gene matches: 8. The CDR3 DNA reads TGTGCCACCTATAAGACAGGGGCCTATGGCTACACCTTC. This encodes CATYKTGAYGYTF. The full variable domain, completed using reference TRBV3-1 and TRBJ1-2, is DTAVSQTPKYLVTQMGNDKSIKCEQNLGHDTMYWYKQDSKKFLKIMFSYNNKELIINETVPNRFSPKSPDKAHLNLHINSLELGDSAVYFCATYKTGAYGYTFGSGTRLTVV.

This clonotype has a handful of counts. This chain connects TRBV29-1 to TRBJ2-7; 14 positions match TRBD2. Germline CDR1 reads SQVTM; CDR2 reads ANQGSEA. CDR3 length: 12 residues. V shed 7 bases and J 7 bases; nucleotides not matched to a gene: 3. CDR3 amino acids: CSGGLAGGEQYF. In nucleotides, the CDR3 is TGCAGCGGCGGACTAGCGGGGGGAGAGCAGTACTTC.

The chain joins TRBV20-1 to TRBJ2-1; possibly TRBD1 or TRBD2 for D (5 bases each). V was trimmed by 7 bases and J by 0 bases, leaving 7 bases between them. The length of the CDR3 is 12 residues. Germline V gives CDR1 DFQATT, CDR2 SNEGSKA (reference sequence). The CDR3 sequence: CSGGSSYNEQFF. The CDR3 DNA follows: TGCAGTGGGGGGAGCTCCTACAATGAGCAGTTCTTC.

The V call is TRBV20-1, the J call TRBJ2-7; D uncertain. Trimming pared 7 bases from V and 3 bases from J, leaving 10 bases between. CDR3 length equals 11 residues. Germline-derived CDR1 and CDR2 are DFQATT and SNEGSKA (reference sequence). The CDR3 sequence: CSGRTDYEQYF. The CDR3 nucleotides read TGCAGTGGCCGGACCGACTACGAGCAGTACTTC.

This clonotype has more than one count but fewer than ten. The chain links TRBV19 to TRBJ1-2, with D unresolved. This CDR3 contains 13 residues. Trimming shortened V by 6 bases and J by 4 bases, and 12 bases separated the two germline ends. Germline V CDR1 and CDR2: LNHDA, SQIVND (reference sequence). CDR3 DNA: TGTGCCAGTAGAATCGAAAAAACCTATGGCTACACCTTC. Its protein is CASRIEKTYGYTF.

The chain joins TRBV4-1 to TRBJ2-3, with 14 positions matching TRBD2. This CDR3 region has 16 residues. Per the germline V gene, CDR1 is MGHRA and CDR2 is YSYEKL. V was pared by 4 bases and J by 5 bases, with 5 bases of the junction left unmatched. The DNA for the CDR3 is TGCGCCAGCAGCCCGACTAGCGGGGGGGCGGGAGATACGCAGTATTTT. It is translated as CASSPTSGGAGDTQYF.